The 25 T cell receptor beta chains presented below share a single source sample, sequenced in a study of blood T cells in healthy people across ages. A second PCR of 7 to 11 cycles used a sample-barcoded 5' primer and a J-beta primer mix. A single record per CDR3 protein comes from TCRdb applying MiXCR to the 5' RACE reads. The table records roughly 1.5 million distinct CDR3 sequences, approximately 43% of them present only once. The sample was blood. These receptors originate from a woman younger than 30 in good health.

The sample holds many counts of this clonotype. V and J are TRBV20-1 and TRBJ2-7; 9 positions match TRBD2. Germline CDR1 DFQATT, CDR2 SNEGSKA (reference sequence). The V gene end was trimmed by 0 bases and the J gene end by 0 bases; junction bases not matched to a gene: 3. There are 15 residues in the CDR3. This CDR3 is CSARDLAGDSYEQYF. The CDR3 DNA follows: TGCAGTGCTAGAGATTTAGCGGGGGACTCCTACGAGCAGTACTTC.

The chain combines TRBV20-1 with TRBJ1-1, with 10 bases identical to TRBD1. V lost 1 base to trimming and J lost 3 bases; unmatched junction nucleotides: 5. Per the germline V gene, CDR1 is DFQATT and CDR2 is SNEGSKA (reference sequence). The CDR3 length is 15 residues. The CDR3 region has the DNA TGCAGTGCTAGAGGCCCCGGGACAGGGGACACTGAAGCTTTCTTT. Its translation is CSARGPGTGDTEAFF.

This clonotype turned up a few times. This chain uses TRBV6-1 with TRBJ1-2; D call uncertain. This CDR3 comprises 13 residues. Trimming removed 7 bases at V and 5 bases at J, with 14 bases between. Germline loops: CDR1 MNHNS, CDR2 SASEGT. The chain's CDR3 is CASNPVVGYGYTF. In DNA, the CDR3 is TGTGCCAGCAACCCAGTCGTAGGATATGGCTACACCTTC.

The sample holds a few counts of this clonotype. V and J are TRBV6-2 or TRBV6-3 and TRBJ2-7, with D perhaps given as TRBD1 or TRBD2 (5 bases each). The V end lost 2 bases, the J end lost 4 bases, and 15 bases lay between the germline ends. Germline V lookup: CDR1 MNHEY, CDR2 SVGEGT. The CDR3 runs 15 residues. In DNA form, the CDR3 reads TGTGCCAGCAGTTACCCCCCCGGCAGGGAGTACGAGCAGTACTTC. It yields the protein CASSYPPGREYEQYF.

This clonotype was counted between two and nine times. The J gene is TRBJ2-7, the V gene TRBV27, with 7 bases identical to TRBD1. The CDR3 length is 13 residues. Germline V CDR1 and CDR2: MNHEY, SMNVEV (reference sequence). V trimming: 6 bases; J trimming: 2 bases; junction bases outside the gene matches: 4. DNA for the CDR3: TGTGCCAGCAGGCTAGGGACAGCCTACGAGCAGTACTTC. Protein: CASRLGTAYEQYF.

The chain links TRBV7-2 to TRBJ2-1, with 7 bases aligning to TRBD1. CDR3 size: 17 residues. The ends lost 3 bases at V and 5 bases at J; junction bases unmatched: 13. Per germline, CDR1 SGHTA and CDR2 FQGNSA. CDR3 sequence reads: CASSLDPFAQGHNEQFF. The CDR3 nucleotides read TGTGCCAGCAGCTTGGATCCGTTTGCACAGGGGCACAATGAGCAGTTCTTC.

As for this clonotype: One end of the junction is discordant with germline, which a read error may explain. J is TRBJ1-1 and V is TRBV12-3 or TRBV12-4, with a weak D call TRBD1 (5 bases). The CDR3 consists of 15 residues. The CDR3 protein is CAGSFGRVGNTEAFF. The CDR3 DNA sequence: TGTGCCGGCAGTTTTGGCAGGGTCGGGAACACTGAAGCTTTCTTT.

The V and J genes are TRBV7-2 and TRBJ2-5; D not resolved. The CDR3 is 13 amino acids. Germline CDR1 reads SGHTA; CDR2 reads FQGNSA. Trimming shortened V by 6 bases and J by 4 bases, and 12 bases separated the two germline ends. CDR3 bases: TGTGCCAGCAGTCCACCAGGAATAGAGACCCAGTACTTC. Translating it yields CASSPPGIETQYF.

This clonotype was seen more than once but under ten times. CDR3 sequence reads: CASSQDPGLAVRSSYNEQFF. The DNA for the CDR3 is TGTGCCAGCAGCCAAGATCCGGGACTAGCCGTTCGTAGCTCCTACAATGAGCAGTTCTTC. V and J are TRBV14 and TRBJ2-1, with 9 bases lining up with TRBD2. The J segment lost 0 bases and the V segment lost 0 bases, leaving 12 bases of the junction unmatched. The CDR3 covers 20 residues. Germline V gene lookup returns CDR1 SGHDN and CDR2 FVKESK.

The chain couples TRBV9 to TRBJ2-3; TRBD2 aligns across 9 bases. The trim removed 0 bases at V and 2 bases at J, leaving 4 bases unmatched. Germline V CDR1 and CDR2: SGDLS, YYNGEE. The CDR3 length is 16 residues. The CDR3 sequence: CASSVGAGGYTDTQYF. The CDR3, as DNA: TGTGCCAGCAGCGTAGGAGCGGGAGGATACACAGATACGCAGTATTTT.

About this clonotype: At one end the junction does not follow the germline gene, possibly because of a read error. The chain recombines TRBV27 with TRBJ2-3; perhaps D is TRBD1 or TRBD2 (5 bases each). The CDR3 loop spans 13 amino acids. The germline CDR1 and CDR2 sequences are MNHEY and SMNVEV (reference sequence). This CDR3 reads CVSSPKWGYTQYF. CDR3 nucleotides: TGTGTCAGCAGTCCTAAATGGGGGTATACGCAGTATTTT.

This clonotype was seen only a few times. This chain links TRBV10-3 with TRBJ1-1; TRBD1 aligns across 8 bases. The V and J ends lost 3 bases and 4 bases, in that order; junction bases with no gene match: 1. Germline assignment: CDR1 ENHRY and CDR2 SYGVKD. This CDR3 is built from 13 residues. CDR3 residues: CAISDTGGTEAFF. The CDR3 nucleotides are TGTGCCATCAGTGACACAGGGGGCACTGAAGCTTTCTTT.

This clonotype was recorded a few times. The V gene is TRBV12-3 or TRBV12-4, the J gene TRBJ2-1, with a possible D match to TRBD2 (6 bases). The CDR3 is made up of 15 amino acids. V lost 7 bases and J lost 3, with 16 bases in between. CDR3 bases: TGTGCCAGCAAGGCCCCGGGGAGGATCTACAATGAGCAGTTCTTC. Its protein is CASKAPGRIYNEQFF.

The chain recombines TRBV5-1 with TRBJ1-2; tentative D call: TRBD1 (6 bases). The CDR3 covers 14 residues. In germline, CDR1 is SGHRS, CDR2 YFSETQ. V dropped 5 bases and J dropped 1 base, with 12 bases sitting between them. The CDR3 region is CASRSRTVNYGYTF. The DNA for the CDR3 is TGCGCCAGCAGATCCCGGACAGTTAACTATGGCTACACCTTC.

This sequence joins TRBV6-1 and TRBJ1-4, with TRBD1 as a possible D gene (5 bases). Trimming took off 7 bases at V and 11 bases at J, with 20 bases between the two ends. The CDR3 totals 14 residues. CDR1 MNHNS and CDR2 SASEGT come from the germline V gene. In DNA, the CDR3 is TGTGCCAGCAAAAGGGACTTCCAATCGGGTAAACTGTTTTTT. This translates into CASKRDFQSGKLFF.

The gene calls are TRBV3-1 and TRBJ2-2, with D unresolved. Trimming left V 0 bases short and J 6 bases short, with 5 bases between. There are 13 residues in the CDR3. Germline CDR1 is LGHDT and CDR2 is YNNKEL (reference sequence). CDR3 loop: CASSQERPGELFF. The CDR3 DNA reads TGTGCCAGCAGCCAAGAAAGGCCCGGGGAGCTGTTTTTT.

The sample holds a few counts of this clonotype. This sequence joins TRBV20-1 and TRBJ2-7, with TRBD1 as a possible D gene (6 bases). V lost 4 bases to trimming and J lost 0 bases, with 22 bases between them. The germline V gene has CDR1 DFQATT and CDR2 SNEGSKA (reference sequence). This CDR3 contains 17 residues. DNA for the CDR3: TGCAGTGCTATCCGGACAGAGGTCGATTGGACCTCCTACGAGCAGTACTTC. Amino acids: CSAIRTEVDWTSYEQYF.

The chain uses TRBV12-3 or TRBV12-4 and TRBJ1-2; no firm D call. Trimming removed 7 bases from V and 4 bases from J, with 13 bases in between. The CDR3 has 13 residues. CDR3 region: CASNSSRGYGYTF. The CDR3 DNA follows: TGTGCCAGCAATTCCAGCCGTGGCTATGGCTACACCTTC.

The V gene is TRBV10-3, the J gene TRBJ1-3; D perhaps matches TRBD1 (5 bases). CDR1 and CDR2 (germline): ENHRY, SYGVKD. The CDR3 totals 15 residues. V was cut by 6 bases and J by 4 bases, with 16 bases left in between. The CDR3 nucleotides are TGTGCCATCAGGAAAGGTGGGGGTTCCGGAAACACCATATATTTT. Residues: CAIRKGGGSGNTIYF.

The chain uses TRBV7-2 and TRBJ2-6; TRBD2 is a possible D gene (5 bases). The V gene's germline CDR1 is SGHTA and CDR2 FQGNSA. The CDR3 spans 15 residues. V lost 3 bases and J lost 3, with 9 bases in between. The CDR3 coding sequence is TGTGCCAGCAGCTTCTTCGGGGTTGGGGCCAACGTCCTGACTTTC. Residues: CASSFFGVGANVLTF.

This clonotype was detected only a few times. This sequence joins TRBV9 and TRBJ1-6; D is unresolved. The length of the CDR3 is 16 residues. Germline values: CDR1 SGDLS, CDR2 YYNGEE. Between the trimmed V and J ends, which lost 3 bases and 0 bases, there was a span of 10 bases. The CDR3 here is CASSATDYSYNSPLHF. The DNA for the CDR3 is TGTGCCAGCAGCGCTACAGATTACTCCTATAATTCACCCCTCCACTTT.

In its sample, this clonotype was seen a few times. This rearrangement joins TRBV27 to TRBJ2-3; 8 bases line up with TRBD2. The CDR3 length is 16 residues. Looked up from germline, CDR1 is MNHEY and CDR2 is SMNVEV (reference sequence). V shed 6 bases, J shed 3 bases, and the junction held 11 bases outside the gene matches. The CDR3: CASRPRPGLVTDTQYF. Here the CDR3 DNA reads TGTGCCAGCAGACCTCGACCGGGACTAGTAACAGATACGCAGTATTTT.

Comments on this clonotype: A much more abundant neighbour one base away suggests this may be a read error. V usage is TRBV4-3 and J usage is TRBJ2-5, with D perhaps TRBD2 (6 bases). The CDR3 is 16 residues long. Trimming removed 0 bases at V and 11 bases at J, with 22 bases between. The germline V gene encodes CDR1 LGHNA and CDR2 YSLEER. This CDR3 reads CASSQDFPSEYNEQYF. The DNA for the CDR3 is TGCGCCAGCAGCCAAGATTTCCCTAGCGAATACAATGAGCAGTACTTC.

A word on this clonotype: Mismatch with germline at one junction end may stem from a read error. The chain employs TRBV6-6 and TRBJ2-5; no firm D call. CDR3 length equals 12 residues. Per germline, CDR1 MNHNY and CDR2 SVGAGI (reference sequence). CDR3 protein: CASKASQETQNF. The CDR3 bases are TGTGCCAGCAAGGCCAGCCAAGAGACCCAGAACTTC.

This chain uses TRBV20-1 with TRBJ2-5; D is perhaps TRBD2 (6 bases). Per the germline V gene, CDR1 is DFQATT and CDR2 is SNEGSKA (reference sequence). The V and J ends lost 5 bases and 5 bases respectively, with 18 bases between them. The CDR3 extends over 14 amino acids. The CDR3 DNA follows: TGCAGTGCTCGGCCACATACTAGCAGGGAGACCCAGTACTTC. Translated, it gives CSARPHTSRETQYF.